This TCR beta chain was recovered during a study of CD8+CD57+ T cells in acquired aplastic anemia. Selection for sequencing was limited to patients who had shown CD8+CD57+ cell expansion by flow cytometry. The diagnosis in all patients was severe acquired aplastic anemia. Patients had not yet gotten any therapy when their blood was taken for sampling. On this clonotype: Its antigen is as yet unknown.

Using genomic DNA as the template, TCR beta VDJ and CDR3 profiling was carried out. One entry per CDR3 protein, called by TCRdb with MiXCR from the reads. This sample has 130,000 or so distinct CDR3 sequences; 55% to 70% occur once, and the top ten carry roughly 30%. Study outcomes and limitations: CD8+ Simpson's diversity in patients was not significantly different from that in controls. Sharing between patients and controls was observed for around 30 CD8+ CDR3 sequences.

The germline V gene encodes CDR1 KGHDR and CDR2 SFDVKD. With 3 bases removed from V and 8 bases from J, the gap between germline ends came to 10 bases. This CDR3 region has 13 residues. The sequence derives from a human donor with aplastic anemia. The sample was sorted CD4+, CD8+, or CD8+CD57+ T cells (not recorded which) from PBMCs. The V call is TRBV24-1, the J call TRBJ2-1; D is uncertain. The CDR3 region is CATSDLLMDEQFF. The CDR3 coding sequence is TGTGCCACCAGTGATCTACTCATGGATGAGCAGTTCTTC.